The 25 T cell receptor beta chains given below trace back to one sample, sequenced in a study of T cells expressing NK-cell markers. Reanalyzing the 5' RACE reads, TCRdb keeps one entry per CDR3 protein, without DNA. Seen in this sample are 440,000 or so distinct CDR3 sequences; the ten most common clones hold approximately 7%. Sequencing used blood T cells: a sorted CD56 or NKG2C T cell subset, CD4+ or CD8+ T cells, or bulk PBMC T cells (not recorded which). The receptors come from a woman aged 18 to 75 in good health.

The chain couples TRBV5-1 to TRBJ1-1; TCRdb selects TRBD1, and the lack of DNA leaves this call unchecked. CDR3 length: 14 residues. Per the germline V gene, CDR1 is SGHRS and CDR2 is YFSETQ. The CDR3: CASSSTGTNTEAFF.

V is TRBV6-1 and J is TRBJ1-3; TCRdb names TRBD1, which stays unverified in the absence of DNA. The CDR3 totals 15 residues. Germline V gives CDR1 MNHNS, CDR2 SASEGT. CDR3 protein: CASSLGHRSGNTIYF.

The chain combines TRBV30 with TRBJ2-1. The CDR3 runs to 14 residues. CDR1 is GTSNPN, CDR2 SVGIG, per germline (reference sequence). The CDR3 sequence: CAWRLSGQTNEQFF.

This rearrangement joins TRBV29-1 to TRBJ2-1. The CDR3 contains 11 residues. The germline V gene has CDR1 SQVTM and CDR2 ANQGSEA. This CDR3 reads CSVPRYDEQFF.

The V call is TRBV6-5, the J call TRBJ2-5; TCRdb reports TRBD2, a call that lacks DNA to check it against. The CDR3 spans 16 residues. CDR1 is MNHEY and CDR2 is SVGAGI in the germline V gene. The CDR3 region is CASSHSVLRTKETQYF.

The chain is built from TRBV12-3 or TRBV12-4 and TRBJ2-3; the TCRdb D gene call, TRBD2, has no DNA to confirm it. This CDR3 region has 15 residues. The chain's CDR3 is CASTRLAGNTDTQYF.

CDR3 in amino acids: CASSQKAQTPNEQFF. The J gene is TRBJ2-1, the V gene TRBV3-1. CDR1 and CDR2 (germline): LGHDT, YNNKEL (reference sequence). The CDR3 runs 15 residues.

The gene calls are TRBV20-1 and TRBJ2-1. From germline, CDR1 is DFQATT and CDR2 SNEGSKA (reference sequence). The CDR3 is made up of 14 amino acids. CDR3 region: CSASFGSSYNEQFF.

V gene TRBV12-3 or TRBV12-4 combines with J gene TRBJ2-1. This CDR3 has 13 amino acids. CDR3 protein: CASSFQSNNEQFF.

CDR3 sequence reads: CSAWIAYEQYF. The chain is built from TRBV20-1 and TRBJ2-7. The length of the CDR3 is 11 residues. From germline, CDR1 is DFQATT and CDR2 SNEGSKA (reference sequence).

The chain has TRBV20-1 and TRBJ2-1; TCRdb selects TRBD2, and the lack of DNA leaves this call unchecked. This CDR3 region has 13 residues. Germline CDR1 and CDR2: DFQATT and SNEGSKA (reference sequence). CDR3 protein: CSAGEGTSQEQFF.

V and J are TRBV6-5 and TRBJ2-2; TCRdb returns TRBD1, unconfirmable since there is no DNA. This CDR3 region has 16 residues. CDR1 is MNHEY, CDR2 SVGAGI, per germline. The CDR3 here is CASSYRGGFDTGELFF.

The chain links TRBV5-1 to TRBJ2-3; TCRdb proposes TRBD1, but this gene call is untestable without DNA. The CDR3 is 16 amino acids. Germline CDR1 and CDR2: SGHRS and YFSETQ. This CDR3 reads CASSLASAGLTDTQYF.

The chain has TRBV4-3 and TRBJ1-1; TCRdb outputs TRBD1, but without DNA this stays unchecked. Looked up from germline, CDR1 is LGHNA and CDR2 is YSLEER. The CDR3 is made up of 17 amino acids. The CDR3 loop reads CASSQDWDHPMNTEAFF.

The rearrangement uses TRBV28 and TRBJ2-3; TCRdb's assignment of TRBD1 cannot be checked, as there is no DNA. The germline CDR1 and CDR2 sequences are MDHEN and SYDVKM. The CDR3 spans 14 residues. The CDR3 loop is CASMETGGTDTQYF.

The rearrangement joins TRBV4-3 to TRBJ2-7; absent DNA, TCRdb's TRBD2 call cannot be checked. Germline values: CDR1 LGHNA, CDR2 YSLEER. This CDR3 contains 15 residues. The CDR3 region is CASSQEREVFYEQYF.

This chain connects TRBV6-6 to TRBJ1-1. The germline V gene has CDR1 MNHNY and CDR2 SVGAGI (reference sequence). This CDR3 is 13 amino acids long. The CDR3 is CASSPVRDTEAFF.

V gene TRBV6-5 combines with J gene TRBJ2-3; lacking DNA, the TRBD1 call made by TCRdb goes unchecked. This CDR3 spans 16 amino acids. The germline CDR1 and CDR2 sequences are MNHEY and SVGAGI. The CDR3: CASSYSRDKTTDTQYF.

V gene TRBV24-1 combines with J gene TRBJ2-1; TCRdb returns TRBD1, unconfirmable since there is no DNA. CDR1 is KGHDR and CDR2 is SFDVKD in the germline V gene. The CDR3 runs 15 residues. The CDR3 sequence is CATSETGAAYNEQFF.

The genes are TRBV2 and TRBJ1-6. The CDR3 is 15 residues long. Germline V gene sequence: CDR1 SNHLY, CDR2 FYNNEI. The CDR3 region is CASGNGHGRNSPLHF. The entire variable domain, with the rest obtained from reference TRBV2 and TRBJ1-6, is as follows: EPEVTQTPSHQVTQMGQEVILRCVPISNHLYFYWYRQILGQKVEFLVSFYNNEISEKSEIFDDQFSVERPDGSNFTLKIRSTKLEDSAMYFCASGNGHGRNSPLHFGNGTRLTVT.

The chain links TRBV4-2 to TRBJ2-7; TCRdb calls TRBD2, which cannot be checked without DNA. This CDR3 has 14 amino acids. Germline V lookup: CDR1 LGHNA, CDR2 YNFKEQ. CDR3 loop: CASRHGLLGVEQYF.

The chain recombines TRBV4-3 with TRBJ1-1; TCRdb indicates TRBD1, and absent DNA this call remains unverified. Germline-derived CDR1 and CDR2 are LGHNA and YSLEER. The CDR3 extends over 15 amino acids. CDR3 sequence reads: CASSQDGGVGGEAFF.

This chain uses TRBV12-3 or TRBV12-4 with TRBJ1-3. CDR3 length equals 13 residues. The CDR3 region is CASKQGSGNTIYF.

The rearrangement joins TRBV2 to TRBJ2-2; TCRdb's assignment of TRBD1 cannot be checked, as there is no DNA. Looked up from germline, CDR1 is SNHLY and CDR2 is FYNNEI. This CDR3 has 15 residues. CDR3 amino acids: CASSPQGTPTGELFF.

The chain has TRBV11-2 and TRBJ1-3. The CDR3 spans 13 residues. In germline, CDR1 is SGHAT, CDR2 FQNNGV. CDR3 residues: CASSPPVGNTIYF. Based on the CDR3 plus reference TRBV11-2 and TRBJ1-3, the full variable domain is EAGVAQSPRYKIIEKRQSVAFWCNPISGHATLYWYQQILGQGPKLLIQFQNNGVVDDSQLPKDRFSAERLKGVDSTLKIQPAKLEDSAVYLCASSPPVGNTIYFGEGSWLTVV.